A single T cell receptor (beta chain) is shown here with its context. The primer mix had 60 Vbeta and 13 Jbeta primers. Assay used: immunoSEQ multiplex PCR; TCRdb lists only in-frame clones, some missing. The table lists about 190,000 clones, more than 80% of them singletons. The entry originates in a study of cytomegalovirus exposure and HLA in healthy donors. Germline lookup yields CDR1 SNHLY and CDR2 FYNNEI. Trimming took 6 bases from V and 12 from J, leaving 11 bases between them. The CDR3 is 10 amino acids. The genes are TRBV2 and TRBJ1-1; the D gene is possibly TRBD1 (6 bases). The clonotype was recovered from a woman between 50 and 59 years old in good health and CMV-seropositive. Material for sequencing was PBMCs. This chain's CDR3 is CASRDSQSFF. For the CDR3, the DNA is TGTGCCAGCAGGGACAGCCAATCTTTCTTT.